Following are 31 T cell receptor beta chains from one sample sequenced in a study of breast tumors, draining lymph nodes, adjacent tissues. TCRdb redid the calling of the multiplex PCR reads with MiXCR, one entry per CDR3 protein. In the table there are more than 100,000 distinct CDR3 sequences, more than 20% of which are singletons. Breast cancer patients provided tissue from their axillary draining lymph nodes. The sequenced material came from axillary lymph node tissue. These receptors all stem from a female donor with breast cancer. Some clones in this sample may be carry-over from other donors' samples.

This clonotype was found once. The V and J genes are TRBV28 and TRBJ2-1; D possibly uses TRBD1 or TRBD2 (5 bases each). Trimming left V 0 bases short and J 10 bases short, with 16 bases between. The CDR3 is 15 residues long. Germline V gene lookup returns CDR1 MDHEN and CDR2 SYDVKM. The CDR3 nucleotides read TGTGCCAGCAGTTTATGGGGGGTGGACCCCATCGAGCAGTTCTTC. Translating it yields CASSLWGVDPIEQFF.

V usage is TRBV28 and J usage is TRBJ2-2; D call uncertain. The length of the CDR3 is 15 residues. V lost 4 bases, J lost 9 bases, and 18 bases lay in between. From germline, CDR1 is MDHEN and CDR2 SYDVKM. CDR3 bases: TGTGCCAGCAGTTCTATTGGGGTCAGAAGTTGGGAGCTGTTTTTT. It translates to CASSSIGVRSWELFF.

This clonotype occurred many times. The chain employs TRBV27 and TRBJ2-7, with D perhaps matching TRBD1 (5 bases). Trimming stripped 3 bases from V and 7 bases from J, with 16 bases between. The CDR3 has 14 residues. The germline V gene has CDR1 MNHEY and CDR2 SMNVEV (reference sequence). The CDR3 DNA follows: TGTGCCAGCAGTTTCGGCCAGGGTGTTGGGGAGCAGTACTTC. It is translated as CASSFGQGVGEQYF.

The sample holds many counts of this clonotype. The gene calls are TRBV11-2 and TRBJ1-6; the D is unclear. Trimming removed 0 bases from V and 9 bases from J, with 6 bases in between. Germline V gene lookup returns CDR1 SGHAT and CDR2 FQNNGV. The length of the CDR3 is 13 residues. The CDR3 sequence: CASSLERGSPLHF. For the CDR3, the DNA is TGTGCCAGCAGCTTAGAACGAGGTTCACCCCTCCACTTT.

This clonotype was seen at least ten times. The V call is TRBV19, the J call TRBJ2-7, with D unresolved. V was clipped by 2 bases and J by 3 bases, with 11 bases between them. The V gene's germline CDR1 is LNHDA and CDR2 SQIVND (reference sequence). The CDR3 spans 14 residues. The CDR3 DNA reads TGTGCCAGTAGTATACGGGCTAGTGGCTACGAGCAGTACTTC. As protein: CASSIRASGYEQYF. Full variable domain (rest looked up from reference TRBV19 and TRBJ2-7): DGGITQSPKYLFRKEGQNVTLSCEQNLNHDAMYWYRQDPGQGLRLIYYSQIVNDFQKGDIAEGYSVSREKKESFPLTVTSAQKNPTAFYLCASSIRASGYEQYFGPGTRLTVT.

Points on this clonotype: This may be a read error, as it is one base from a much larger clone. The rearrangement links TRBV3-2 to TRBJ1-6. TRBV3-2 is a pseudogene segment. This CDR3 region has 14 residues. CDR3 nucleotides: TGTGCCAGCAGCCAAGATATATTTAATTCACCCCTCCACTTT. Its protein is CASSQDIFNSPLHF.

This clonotype was picked up many times. V and J are TRBV5-1 and TRBJ2-5; 12 nucleotides line up with TRBD2. Germline V gene data show CDR1 as SGHRS and CDR2 as YFSETQ. The V and J ends lost 0 bases and 2 bases, in that order; junction bases with no gene match: 5. CDR3 length equals 17 residues. The CDR3 region is CASSLGKTSGGQETQYF. As DNA, the CDR3 is TGCGCCAGCAGCTTGGGGAAGACTAGCGGGGGACAAGAGACCCAGTACTTC.

As to this clonotype: A single base separates this from a much larger clone, so it may be a read error. The chain couples TRBV28 to TRBJ1-6; D is unresolved. CDR1 and CDR2 (germline): MDHEN, SYDVKM. CDR3 length equals 12 residues. This chain's CDR3 is CASRTHNPPLHF. CDR3 DNA sequence: TGTGCCAGCAGGACACATAATCCACCCCTCCACTTT.

This clonotype was picked up many times. The rearrangement joins TRBV5-1 to TRBJ2-1, with TRBD1 matching over 8 bases. The trim removed 2 bases at V and 7 bases at J, leaving 8 bases unmatched. Germline loops: CDR1 SGHRS, CDR2 YFSETQ. CDR3 size: 15 residues. The CDR3 DNA follows: TGCGCCAGCAGCTTCCCAGGGGGCCGTGCGAATGAGCAGTTCTTC. Amino acids: CASSFPGGRANEQFF.

With respect to this clonotype: The junction departs from the called germline gene at one end, perhaps through a read error. The genes are TRBV7-2 and TRBJ2-5, with D perhaps TRBD1 or TRBD2 (5 bases each). The CDR3 is 13 residues long. The germline V gene encodes CDR1 SGHTA and CDR2 FQGNSA. The CDR3 nucleotides are TGTGCCAGCAGCCAAGGGACCGGGGAGACCCAGCACTTC. The encoded protein is CASSQGTGETQHF.

At least ten counts were recorded for this clonotype. This chain's CDR3 is CASSRTAGAYEQYF. Here the CDR3 DNA reads TGCGCCAGCAGCCGCACGGCAGGGGCCTACGAGCAGTACTTC. V is TRBV5-1 and J is TRBJ2-7, with D possibly TRBD1 on 6 matching bases. V gave up 4 bases and J gave up 2 bases, with 13 bases separating them. The CDR3 extends over 14 amino acids. Germline loops: CDR1 SGHRS, CDR2 YFSETQ.

Concerning this clonotype: Here the CDR3 omits its conserved ending phenylalanine or tryptophan, so a read error is the likely source. The rearrangement joins TRBV6-6 to TRBJ2-3; D is unresolved. The germline V gene encodes CDR1 MNHNY and CDR2 SVGAGI (reference sequence). The CDR3 is 11 amino acids. Trimming stripped 3 bases from V and 5 bases from J, with 3 bases between. The CDR3 sequence: CASSYRDTQYY. Written as DNA, the CDR3 is TGTGCCAGCAGTTATAGAGATACGCAGTATTAT.

On this clonotype: A clone one base away is much larger, so this may be a read error. The rearrangement links TRBV6-6 to TRBJ1-5; D is possibly TRBD1 (5 bases). The CDR3 is 15 amino acids. Trimming took 0 bases from V and 5 from J, leaving 11 bases between them. Germline V CDR1 and CDR2: MNHNY, SVGAGI (reference sequence). Here the CDR3 reads CASSYSGRDDQPQHF. The CDR3 DNA sequence: TGTGCCAGCAGTTACTCGGGCAGGGACGATCAGCCCCAGCATTTT.

This clonotype occurred many times. The rearrangement joins TRBV6-6 to TRBJ2-7; 10 nucleotides agree with TRBD1. The CDR3 is 15 residues long. Germline CDR1 and CDR2: MNHNY and SVGAGI (reference sequence). V gave up 5 bases and J gave up 4 bases; unmatched junction bases: 8. The CDR3 loop is CASSRGQGFGYEQYF. The CDR3 DNA reads TGTGCCAGCAGTCGGGGACAGGGGTTTGGGTACGAGCAGTACTTC.

This clonotype came up a few times. V is TRBV12-5 and J is TRBJ2-2, with TRBD2 matching over 10 bases. The CDR3 consists of 16 residues. V trimming: 7 bases; J trimming: 5 bases; junction bases outside the gene matches: 10. Looked up from germline, CDR1 is LGHNT and CDR2 is FRNRAP. CDR3 in amino acids: CASEMGSSGRTGELFF. Here the CDR3 DNA reads TGTGCTAGTGAAATGGGGTCTAGCGGGAGAACCGGGGAGCTGTTTTTT. The full variable domain, in which reference TRBV12-5 and TRBJ2-2 provide the parts outside the CDR3, is DARVTQTPRHKVTEMGQEVTMRCQPILGHNTVFWYRQTMMQGLELLAYFRNRAPLDDSGMPKDRFSAEMPDATLATLKIQPSEPRDSAVYFCASEMGSSGRTGELFFGEGSRLTVL.

This clonotype has a count of ten or more. The gene calls are TRBV20-1 and TRBJ2-1, with 11 bases matching TRBD2. Germline assignment: CDR1 DFQATT and CDR2 SNEGSKA (reference sequence). This CDR3 spans 17 amino acids. J lost 5 bases, V lost 6 bases, and 15 bases had no gene match. The CDR3 sequence is CSALTRGGTSGNNEQFF. The CDR3 coding sequence is TGCAGTGCCCTAACCCGAGGCGGGACTAGCGGTAACAATGAGCAGTTCTTC.

In this sample, this clonotype turned up many times. The chain has TRBV29-1 and TRBJ2-7; weak D call: TRBD1 (6 bases). Per germline, CDR1 SQVTM and CDR2 ANQGSEA. V was clipped by 4 bases and J by 5 bases, with 15 bases between them. The CDR3 covers 13 residues. The CDR3 protein is CSVGAQGKNEQYF. The CDR3 DNA follows: TGCAGCGTTGGGGCACAGGGAAAGAACGAGCAGTACTTC.

This clonotype was observed at least ten times. The chain links TRBV12-5 to TRBJ2-3, with unresolved D. CDR3 size: 12 residues. Trimming shortened V by 6 bases and J by 4 bases, and 8 bases separated the two germline ends. CDR1 and CDR2 (germline): LGHNT, FRNRAP. Written as DNA, the CDR3 is TGTGCTAGTGGGCCGAGCGCAGATACGCAGTATTTT. This translates into CASGPSADTQYF.

This clonotype was seen repeatedly, ten times or more. The chain combines TRBV9 with TRBJ2-5, with TRBD1 matching 10 bases. The V gene end was trimmed by 2 bases and the J gene end by 4 bases; junction bases not matched to a gene: 5. The CDR3 consists of 15 residues. Germline V lookup: CDR1 SGDLS, CDR2 YYNGEE. CDR3 sequence: CASSVGTGAGETQYF. CDR3 nucleotides: TGTGCCAGCAGCGTTGGGACAGGGGCCGGAGAGACCCAGTACTTC. Full variable domain (outside the CDR3, taken from reference TRBV9 and TRBJ2-5): DSGVTQTPKHLITATGQRVTLRCSPRSGDLSVYWYQQSLDQGLQFLIQYYNGEERAKGNILERFSAQQFPDLHSELNLSSLELGDSALYFCASSVGTGAGETQYFGPGTRLLVL.

This clonotype was recorded at least ten times. CDR3 sequence: CASSGDLRNNEQFF. The CDR3 region has the DNA TGTGCCAGCAGTGGGGACTTGCGGAACAATGAGCAGTTCTTC. The V and J genes are TRBV25-1 and TRBJ2-1, with D possibly matching TRBD2 (6 bases). This CDR3 region has 14 residues. The ends were cut back, 4 bases at V and 5 bases at J, with 12 bases in the middle. Germline lookup yields CDR1 MGHDK and CDR2 SYGVNS.

This clonotype was detected ten times or more. The V call is TRBV11-1, the J call TRBJ2-5, with D maybe TRBD2 (7 bases). Looked up from germline, CDR1 is SGHAT and CDR2 is FQDESV (reference sequence). The V gene lost 5 bases and the J gene lost 1 base, with 23 bases spanning the gap. CDR3 length: 18 residues. CDR3 region: CASSPGALAGVPQETQYF. CDR3 sequence (DNA): TGTGCCAGCAGCCCAGGGGCGTTGGCGGGAGTTCCCCAAGAGACCCAGTACTTC.

This clonotype has at least ten counts. The V and J genes are TRBV6-1 and TRBJ2-7; D could derive from TRBD1 or TRBD2 (5 bases each). The V end was cut by 3 bases, the J end by 3 bases, with 9 bases between. The germline V gene has CDR1 MNHNS and CDR2 SASEGT. This CDR3 is built from 13 residues. The CDR3 nucleotides read TGTGCCAGCAGTGAGATTGGGGGCTACGAGCAGTACTTC. Translation gives CASSEIGGYEQYF.

In its sample, this clonotype was seen a few times. The rearrangement joins TRBV5-4 to TRBJ2-6; D is perhaps TRBD2 (6 bases). V was shortened by 0 bases and J by 0 bases, with 13 bases between the two germline ends. This CDR3 is built from 18 residues. Germline loops: CDR1 SGHNT, CDR2 YYREEE (reference sequence). As DNA, the CDR3 is TGTGCCAGCAGCTTGGCCTACGGGGGTCACTCTGGGGCCAACGTCCTGACTTTC. As protein: CASSLAYGGHSGANVLTF.

This clonotype has only one observation. A clone one base away is much larger, so this may be a read error. The chain has TRBV20-1 and TRBJ2-3; the D gene is possibly TRBD1 (7 bases). The germline V gene encodes CDR1 DFQATT and CDR2 SNEGSKA (reference sequence). This CDR3 has 11 residues. CDR3 DNA: TGCAGCGCTGGAGGGACAGATGCGCAGTATTTT. Its protein product is CSAGGTDAQYF.

This CDR3 reads CASSLGGGLAGYTF. The CDR3 DNA reads TGCGCCAGCAGCTTGGGGGGGGGACTAGCGGGCTACACCTTC. The genes are TRBV5-1 and TRBJ1-2; possibly TRBD1 for D (5 bases). The CDR3 is 14 amino acids. Germline lookup yields CDR1 SGHRS and CDR2 YFSETQ. V lost 0 bases and J 8 bases, leaving 14 bases between the germline ends.

With regard to this clonotype: Lacking the conserved final phenylalanine or tryptophan, this CDR3 likely reflects a read error. V and J are TRBV5-4 and TRBJ2-2; D remains unclear. Germline V gives CDR1 SGHNT, CDR2 YYREEE (reference sequence). CDR3 length: 12 amino acids. V lost 4 bases to trimming and J lost 5 bases, with 6 bases between them. This CDR3 is CASSRFTGELFL. DNA of the CDR3: TGTGCCAGCAGCCGATTTACCGGGGAGCTGTTTCTT.

This sequence joins TRBV7-2 and TRBJ2-1, with 7 bases aligning to TRBD2. Per the germline V gene, CDR1 is SGHTA and CDR2 is FQGNSA. This CDR3 is 16 amino acids long. J gave up 4 bases and V 4 bases, and 10 bases lay outside the gene matches. The CDR3 loop is CASSSIAGVTYNEQFF. The CDR3 DNA follows: TGTGCCAGCAGCTCCATCGCGGGAGTAACATACAATGAGCAGTTCTTC.

This clonotype was observed at least ten times. This chain joins TRBV6-5 and TRBJ1-3; tentative D call: TRBD1 (6 bases). V lost 6 bases, J lost 0 bases, and 6 bases lay in between. The CDR3 runs to 13 residues. Germline values: CDR1 MNHEY, CDR2 SVGAGI. The DNA for the CDR3 is TGTGCCAGCAGGGACAGCTCTGGAAACACCATATATTTT. It yields the protein CASRDSSGNTIYF.

The CDR3 sequence: CASSVQGNTGELFF. CDR3 nucleotides: TGTGCCAGCAGTGTTCAGGGGAACACCGGGGAGCTGTTTTTT. The gene calls are TRBV6-4 and TRBJ2-2; D perhaps matches TRBD1 (5 bases). Trimming pared 4 bases from V and 1 base from J, leaving 7 bases between. Germline V gene sequence: CDR1 MRHNA, CDR2 SNTAGT. CDR3 length equals 14 residues.

This clonotype was counted ten times or more. This chain joins TRBV2 and TRBJ1-4; 9 nucleotides match TRBD1. Germline assignment: CDR1 SNHLY and CDR2 FYNNEI. This CDR3 comprises 14 residues. The V segment lost 8 bases and the J segment 8 bases; nucleotides outside the gene matches: 9. The DNA for the CDR3 is TGTGCCAGCCTCGGGGGACAGGGAGGCGAAAAACTGTTTTTT. Encoded protein: CASLGGQGGEKLFF.

This clonotype was found many times. The chain links TRBV7-2 to TRBJ1-4; a possible D gene is TRBD1 (5 bases). The CDR3 covers 15 residues. CDR1 is SGHTA, CDR2 FQGNSA, per germline. The V end lost 5 bases, the J end lost 0 bases, and 10 bases lay between the germline ends. CDR3 region: CASSRDGATNEKLFF. The CDR3 DNA sequence: TGTGCCAGCAGCCGGGACGGCGCAACTAATGAAAAACTGTTTTTT.